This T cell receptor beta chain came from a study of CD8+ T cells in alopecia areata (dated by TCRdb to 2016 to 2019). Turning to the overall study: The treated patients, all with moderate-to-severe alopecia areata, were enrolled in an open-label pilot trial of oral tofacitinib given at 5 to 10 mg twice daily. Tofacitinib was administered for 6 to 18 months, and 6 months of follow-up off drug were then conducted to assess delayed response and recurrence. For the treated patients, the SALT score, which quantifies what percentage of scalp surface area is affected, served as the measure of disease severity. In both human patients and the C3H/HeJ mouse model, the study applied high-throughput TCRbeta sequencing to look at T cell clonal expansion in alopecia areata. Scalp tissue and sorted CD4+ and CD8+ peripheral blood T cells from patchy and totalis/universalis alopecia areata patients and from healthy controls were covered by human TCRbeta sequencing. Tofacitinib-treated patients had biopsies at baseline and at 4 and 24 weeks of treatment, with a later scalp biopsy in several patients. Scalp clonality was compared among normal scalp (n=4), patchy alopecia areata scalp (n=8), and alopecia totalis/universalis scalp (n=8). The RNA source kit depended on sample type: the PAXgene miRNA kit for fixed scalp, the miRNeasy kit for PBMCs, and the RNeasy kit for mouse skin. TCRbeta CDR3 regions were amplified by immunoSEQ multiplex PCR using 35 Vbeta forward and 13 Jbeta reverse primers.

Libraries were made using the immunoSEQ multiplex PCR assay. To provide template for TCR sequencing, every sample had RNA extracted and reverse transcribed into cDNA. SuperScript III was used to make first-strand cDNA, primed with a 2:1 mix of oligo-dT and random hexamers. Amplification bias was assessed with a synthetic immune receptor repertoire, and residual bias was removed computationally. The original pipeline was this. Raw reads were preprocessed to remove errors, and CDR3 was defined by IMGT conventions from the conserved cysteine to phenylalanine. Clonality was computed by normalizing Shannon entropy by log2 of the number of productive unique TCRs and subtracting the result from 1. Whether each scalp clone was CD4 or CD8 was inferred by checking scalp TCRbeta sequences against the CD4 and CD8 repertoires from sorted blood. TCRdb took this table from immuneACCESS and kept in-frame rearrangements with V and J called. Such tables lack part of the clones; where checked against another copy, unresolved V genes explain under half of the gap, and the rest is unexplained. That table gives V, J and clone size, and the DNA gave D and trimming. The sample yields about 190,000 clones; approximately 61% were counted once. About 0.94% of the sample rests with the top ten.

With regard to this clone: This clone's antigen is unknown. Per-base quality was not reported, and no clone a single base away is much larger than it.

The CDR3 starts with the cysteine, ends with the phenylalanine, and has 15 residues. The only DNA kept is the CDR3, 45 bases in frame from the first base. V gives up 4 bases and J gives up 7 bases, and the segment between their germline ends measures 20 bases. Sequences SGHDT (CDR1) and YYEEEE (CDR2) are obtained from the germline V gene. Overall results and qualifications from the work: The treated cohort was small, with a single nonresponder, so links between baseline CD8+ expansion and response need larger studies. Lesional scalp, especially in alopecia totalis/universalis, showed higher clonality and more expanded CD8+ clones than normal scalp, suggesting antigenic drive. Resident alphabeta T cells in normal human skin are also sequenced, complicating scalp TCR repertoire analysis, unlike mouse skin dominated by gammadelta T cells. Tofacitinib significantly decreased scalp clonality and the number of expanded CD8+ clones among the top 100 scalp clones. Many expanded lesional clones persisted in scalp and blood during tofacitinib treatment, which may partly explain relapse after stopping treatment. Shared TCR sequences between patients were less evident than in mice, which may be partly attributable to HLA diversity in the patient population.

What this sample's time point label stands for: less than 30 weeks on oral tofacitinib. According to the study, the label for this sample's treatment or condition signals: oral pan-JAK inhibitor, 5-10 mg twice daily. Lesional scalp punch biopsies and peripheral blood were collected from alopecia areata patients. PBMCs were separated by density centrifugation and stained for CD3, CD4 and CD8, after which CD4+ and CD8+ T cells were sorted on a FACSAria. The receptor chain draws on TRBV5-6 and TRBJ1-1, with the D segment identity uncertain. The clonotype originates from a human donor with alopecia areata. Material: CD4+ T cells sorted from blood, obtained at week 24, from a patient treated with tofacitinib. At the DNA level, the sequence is TGTGCCAGCAGCCTTGAGGCAGCCAGTGAGGGTGAAGCTTTCTTT. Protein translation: CASSLEAASEGEAFF.